These 12 T cell receptor beta chains share one sample of origin, sequenced in a study of shared clonotypes between healthy human individuals. Using immunoSEQ multiplex PCR, the repertoire was profiled, and TCRdb retains in-frame clones only, with some absent. The sample carries 600,000 to 750,000 clones, less than 80% recorded once. The sample consisted of memory CD4+ T cells sorted from blood. This sample's subset: CD45RA-negative fraction. The receptors come from a woman in her 30s in good health.

The chain joins TRBV5-1 to TRBJ2-3; TRBD1 matches at 9 bases. V was pared by 0 bases and J by 1 base, with 0 bases of the junction left unmatched. CDR1 is SGHRS and CDR2 is YFSETQ in the germline V gene. This CDR3 is built from 15 residues. CDR3 loop: CASSLDRGRTDTQYF. The CDR3 nucleotides read TGCGCCAGCAGCTTGGACAGGGGGCGCACAGATACGCAGTATTTT.

This clone was observed a single time. This chain links TRBV5-5 with TRBJ2-7; D may correspond to TRBD1 or TRBD2 (5 bases each). The germline CDR1 and CDR2 sequences are SGHKS and YYEKEE (reference sequence). The ends were cut back, 6 bases at V and 4 bases at J, with 17 bases in the middle. This CDR3 is built from 14 residues. The CDR3, as DNA: TGTGCCAGCACTATGAGGGGCAGTGGGTACGAGCAGTACTTC. Its translation: CASTMRGSGYEQYF.

Details on this clone: The sample holds other DNA sequences that translate to the same CDR3. This sequence joins TRBV2 and TRBJ2-1; tentatively, D is TRBD2 (5 bases). With 3 bases removed from V and 0 bases from J, the gap between germline ends came to 9 bases. The CDR3 has 15 amino acids. Germline CDR1 and CDR2: SNHLY and FYNNEI. In DNA form, the CDR3 reads TGTGCCAGCAGTGAGTCGGGGAGCTCCTACAATGAGCAGTTCTTC. The encoded protein is CASSESGSSYNEQFF.

V usage is TRBV28 and J usage is TRBJ1-4; no clear D gene. Deletions cut 2 bases from V and 10 bases from J, with 5 bases between. There are 11 residues in the CDR3. The germline gives CDR1 MDHEN, CDR2 SYDVKM. The CDR3 sequence is CASSLGLKLFF. In nucleotides, the CDR3 is TGTGCCAGCAGTTTAGGCCTAAAACTGTTTTTT.

Only one count was recorded for this clone. The gene calls are TRBV5-1 and TRBJ2-5; no definite D call. This CDR3 contains 15 residues. In germline, CDR1 is SGHRS, CDR2 YFSETQ. V gave up 4 bases and J gave up 4 bases, with 17 bases separating them. The DNA for the CDR3 is TGCGCCAGCAGCCGAGACTCGTCATCCCCAGAGACCCAGTACTTC. Its protein product is CASSRDSSSPETQYF.

The chain joins TRBV29-1 to TRBJ2-5, with D maybe TRBD1 (5 bases). The germline V gene encodes CDR1 SQVTM and CDR2 ANQGSEA. This CDR3 comprises 14 residues. The germline V and J ends were trimmed by 1 base and 7 bases, with 16 bases remaining between them. CDR3 in amino acids: CSVEARALRGTQYF. CDR3 DNA sequence: TGCAGCGTTGAAGCCAGGGCCCTTAGGGGGACCCAGTACTTC.

This clone has just a few counts. The chain carries TRBV10-2 and TRBJ2-7, with TRBD2 as a possible D gene (6 bases). Per germline, CDR1 WSHSY and CDR2 SAAADI. Trimming took 6 bases from V and 7 from J, leaving 16 bases between them. The CDR3 has 13 amino acids. This CDR3 is CASRTDYTAEQYF. CDR3 nucleotides: TGCGCCAGCAGGACGGACTATACGGCAGAGCAGTACTTC.

The chain joins TRBV6-5 to TRBJ2-7, with 10 bases identical to TRBD2. CDR1 and CDR2 from the germline V gene are MNHEY and SVGAGI. The length of the CDR3 is 15 residues. V shed 5 bases, J shed 7 bases, and the junction held 11 bases outside the gene matches. CDR3 loop: CASSPGLAAHGEQYF. In DNA, the CDR3 is TGTGCCAGCAGTCCCGGACTAGCGGCCCACGGTGAGCAGTACTTC.

Notes on this clone: One base separates it from a far larger clone, so it is likely a read error. This sequence joins TRBV11-2 and TRBJ2-3, with D tentatively TRBD1 (6 bases). The CDR3 has 17 amino acids. In germline, CDR1 is SGHAT, CDR2 FQNNGV. Trimming removed 0 bases from V and 0 bases from J, with 13 bases in between. DNA for the CDR3: TGTGCCAGCAGCTTAGAATGGGCAAGGGGGAGCACAGATACGCAGTATTTT. Protein: CASSLEWARGSTDTQYF. Based on the CDR3 plus reference TRBV11-2 and TRBJ2-3, the full variable domain is EAGVAQSPRYKIIEKRQSVAFWCNPISGHATLYWYQQILGQGPKLLIQFQNNGVVDDSQLPKDRFSAERLKGVDSTLKIQPAKLEDSAVYLCASSLEWARGSTDTQYFGPGTRLTVL.

The chain carries TRBV5-4 and TRBJ2-3; D unresolved. The CDR3 extends over 15 amino acids. The V gene lost 1 base and the J gene lost 3 bases, with 12 bases spanning the gap. The germline V gene has CDR1 SGHNT and CDR2 YYREEE (reference sequence). As DNA, the CDR3 is TGTGCCAGCAGCTTGAAGCTAGGACGGACAGATACGCAGTATTTT. Translating gives CASSLKLGRTDTQYF.

The DNA for the CDR3 is TGTGCCAGCAGCTTATCGACTAGCGGCAAGCGCGAGCAGTACTTC. Residues: CASSLSTSGKREQYF. The rearrangement links TRBV7-9 to TRBJ2-7, with 9 positions matching TRBD2. Per germline, CDR1 SEHNR and CDR2 FQNEAQ (reference sequence). The CDR3 totals 15 residues. Trimming removed 2 bases from V and 6 bases from J; junction bases left unmatched: 8.

J is TRBJ1-1 and V is TRBV18; D perhaps matches TRBD1 (6 bases). The CDR3 runs 14 residues. Germline V gene data show CDR1 as KGHSH and CDR2 as LQKENI. The ends were cut back, 3 bases at V and 5 bases at J, with 13 bases in the middle. The chain's CDR3 is CASSPPGARTEAFF. CDR3 in DNA: TGTGCCAGCTCACCCCCAGGGGCGCGGACTGAAGCTTTCTTT.